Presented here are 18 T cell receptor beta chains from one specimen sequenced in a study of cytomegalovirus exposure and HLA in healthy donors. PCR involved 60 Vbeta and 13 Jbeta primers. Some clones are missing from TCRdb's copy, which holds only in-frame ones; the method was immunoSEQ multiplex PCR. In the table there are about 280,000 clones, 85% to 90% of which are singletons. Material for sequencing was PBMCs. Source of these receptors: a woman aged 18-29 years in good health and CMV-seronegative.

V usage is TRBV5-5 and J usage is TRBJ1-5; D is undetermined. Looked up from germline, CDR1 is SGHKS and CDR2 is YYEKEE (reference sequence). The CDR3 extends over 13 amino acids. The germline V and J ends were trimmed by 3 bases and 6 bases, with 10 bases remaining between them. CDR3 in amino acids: CASSSQGAQPQHF. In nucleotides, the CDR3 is TGTGCCAGCAGCTCCCAAGGAGCTCAGCCCCAGCATTTT. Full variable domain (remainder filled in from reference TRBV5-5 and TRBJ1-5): DAGVTQSPTHLIKTRGQQVTLRCSPISGHKSVSWYQQVLGQGPQFIFQYYEKEERGRGNFPDRFSARQFPNYSSELNVNALLLGDSALYLCASSSQGAQPQHFGDGTRLSIL.

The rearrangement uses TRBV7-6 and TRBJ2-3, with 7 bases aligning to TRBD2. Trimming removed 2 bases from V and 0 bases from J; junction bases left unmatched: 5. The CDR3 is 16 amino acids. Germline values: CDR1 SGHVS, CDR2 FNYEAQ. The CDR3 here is CASSLWGGLSTDTQYF. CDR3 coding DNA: TGTGCCAGCAGCTTATGGGGGGGATTAAGCACAGATACGCAGTATTTT.

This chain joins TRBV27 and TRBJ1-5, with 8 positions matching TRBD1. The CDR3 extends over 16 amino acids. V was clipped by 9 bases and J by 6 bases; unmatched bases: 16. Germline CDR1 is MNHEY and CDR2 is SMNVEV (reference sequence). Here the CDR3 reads CASGKDGQGRGQPQHF. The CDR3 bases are TGTGCCAGTGGAAAGGACGGACAGGGACGGGGTCAGCCCCAGCATTTT.

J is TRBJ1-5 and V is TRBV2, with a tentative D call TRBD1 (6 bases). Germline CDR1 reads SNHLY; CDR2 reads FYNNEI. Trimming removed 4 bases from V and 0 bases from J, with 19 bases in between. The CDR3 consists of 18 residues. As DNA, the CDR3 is TGTGCCAGCAGTGCGGTCATTCGACAGGACCCTAGCAATCAGCCCCAGCATTTT. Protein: CASSAVIRQDPSNQPQHF.

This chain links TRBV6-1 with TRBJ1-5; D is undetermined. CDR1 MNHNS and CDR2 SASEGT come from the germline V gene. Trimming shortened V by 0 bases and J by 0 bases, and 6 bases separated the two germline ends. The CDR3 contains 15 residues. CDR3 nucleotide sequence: TGTGCCAGCAGTGAAGCACCGGTTAGCAATCAGCCCCAGCATTTT. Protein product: CASSEAPVSNQPQHF.

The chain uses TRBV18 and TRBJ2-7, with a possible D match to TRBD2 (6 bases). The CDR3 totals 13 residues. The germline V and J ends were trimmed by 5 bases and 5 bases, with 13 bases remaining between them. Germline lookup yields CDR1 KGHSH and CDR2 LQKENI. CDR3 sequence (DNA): TGTGCCAGCTCATCCAAGGAGGGAAACGAGCAGTACTTC. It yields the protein CASSSKEGNEQYF.

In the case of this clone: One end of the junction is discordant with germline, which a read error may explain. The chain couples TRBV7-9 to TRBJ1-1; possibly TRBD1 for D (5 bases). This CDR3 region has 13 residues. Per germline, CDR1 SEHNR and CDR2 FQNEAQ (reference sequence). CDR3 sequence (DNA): TGTTCCAGCAGCATCAGGGAAAACACTGAAGCTTTCTTT. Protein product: CSSSIRENTEAFF.

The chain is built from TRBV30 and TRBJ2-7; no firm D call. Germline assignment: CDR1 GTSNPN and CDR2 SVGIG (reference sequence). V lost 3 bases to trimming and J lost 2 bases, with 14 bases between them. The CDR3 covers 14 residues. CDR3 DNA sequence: TGTGCCTGGAGCGACACGGCTCACCCCTACGAGCAGTACTTC. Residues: CAWSDTAHPYEQYF. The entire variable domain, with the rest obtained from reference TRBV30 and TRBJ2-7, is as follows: SQTIHQWPATLVQPVGSPLSLECTVEGTSNPNLYWYRQAAGRGLQLLFYSVGIGQISSEVPQNLSASRPQDRQFILSSKKLLLSDSGFYLCAWSDTAHPYEQYFGPGTRLTVT.

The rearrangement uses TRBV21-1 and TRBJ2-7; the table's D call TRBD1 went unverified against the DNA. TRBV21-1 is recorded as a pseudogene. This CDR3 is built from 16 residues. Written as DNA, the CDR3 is TGTGCCAGCAGCGCGGATGGGGGGCAGGGGGCCTACGAGCAGTACTTC. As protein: CASSADGGQGAYEQYF.

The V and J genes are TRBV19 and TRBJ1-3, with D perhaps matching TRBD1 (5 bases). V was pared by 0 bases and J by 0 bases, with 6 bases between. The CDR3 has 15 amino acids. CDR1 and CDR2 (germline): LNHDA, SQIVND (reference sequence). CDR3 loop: CASSIEGLSGNTIYF. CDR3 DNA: TGTGCCAGTAGTATAGAGGGACTCTCTGGAAACACCATATATTTT.

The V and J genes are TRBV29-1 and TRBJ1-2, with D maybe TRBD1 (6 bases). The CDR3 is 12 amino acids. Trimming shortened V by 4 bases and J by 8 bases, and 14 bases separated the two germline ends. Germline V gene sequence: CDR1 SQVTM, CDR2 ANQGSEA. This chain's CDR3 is CSVVQGTRGYTF. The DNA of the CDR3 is TGCAGCGTTGTGCAGGGGACGAGAGGCTACACCTTC.

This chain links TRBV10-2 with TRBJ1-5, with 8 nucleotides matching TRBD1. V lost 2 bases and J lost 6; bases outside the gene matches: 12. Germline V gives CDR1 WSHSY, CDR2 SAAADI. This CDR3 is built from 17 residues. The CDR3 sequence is CASSERRGTGPSQPQHF. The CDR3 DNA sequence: TGCGCCAGCAGTGAGCGAAGGGGGACAGGCCCTTCTCAGCCCCAGCATTTT.

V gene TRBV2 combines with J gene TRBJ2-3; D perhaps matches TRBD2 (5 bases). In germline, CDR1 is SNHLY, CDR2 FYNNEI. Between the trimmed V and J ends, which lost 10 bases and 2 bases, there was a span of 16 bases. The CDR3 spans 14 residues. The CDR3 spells CATLDYLVTDTQYF. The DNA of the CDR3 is TGTGCCACCTTAGACTACCTAGTCACAGATACGCAGTATTTT.

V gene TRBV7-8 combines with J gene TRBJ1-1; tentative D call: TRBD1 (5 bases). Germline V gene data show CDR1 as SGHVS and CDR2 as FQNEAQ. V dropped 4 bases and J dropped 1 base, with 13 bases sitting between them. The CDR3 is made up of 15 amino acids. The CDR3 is CASSWGGGGNTEAFF. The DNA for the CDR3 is TGTGCCAGCAGCTGGGGCGGGGGAGGGAACACTGAAGCTTTCTTT.

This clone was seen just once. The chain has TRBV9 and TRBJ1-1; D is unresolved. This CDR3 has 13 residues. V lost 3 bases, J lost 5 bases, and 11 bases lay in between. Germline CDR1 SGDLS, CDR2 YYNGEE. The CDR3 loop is CASSDVPGTEAFF. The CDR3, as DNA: TGTGCCAGCAGCGACGTCCCGGGTACTGAAGCTTTCTTT. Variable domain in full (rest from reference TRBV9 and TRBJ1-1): DSGVTQTPKHLITATGQRVTLRCSPRSGDLSVYWYQQSLDQGLQFLIQYYNGEERAKGNILERFSAQQFPDLHSELNLSSLELGDSALYFCASSDVPGTEAFFGQGTRLTVV.

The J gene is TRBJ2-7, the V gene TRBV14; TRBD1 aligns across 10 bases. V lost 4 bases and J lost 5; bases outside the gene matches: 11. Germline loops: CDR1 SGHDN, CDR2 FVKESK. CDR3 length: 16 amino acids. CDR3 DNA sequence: TGTGCCAGCAGCCCGATGGGACAGGGGATTTATCACGAGCAGTACTTC. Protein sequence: CASSPMGQGIYHEQYF.

CDR3 DNA sequence: TGTGCCAGCAGCTACGGACAGGGGAACGAAAAACTGTTTTTT. Translation gives CASSYGQGNEKLFF. This chain uses TRBV5-6 with TRBJ1-4, with 9 bases fitting TRBD1. Trimming removed 3 bases from V and 8 bases from J; junction bases left unmatched: 5. Germline loops: CDR1 SGHDT, CDR2 YYEEEE. The CDR3 covers 14 residues.

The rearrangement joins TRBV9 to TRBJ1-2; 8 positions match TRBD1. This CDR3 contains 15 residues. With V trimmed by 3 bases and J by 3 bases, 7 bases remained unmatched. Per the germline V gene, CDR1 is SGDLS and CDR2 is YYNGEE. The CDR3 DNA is TGTGCCAGCAGCGCCCCGACAGGGGAGGACTATGGCTACACCTTC. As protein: CASSAPTGEDYGYTF.